Below, 13 T cell receptor beta chains from the same sample are listed, as sequenced in a study of CD8 T cells in ankylosing spondylitis. One entry per CDR3 protein results from TCRdb running MiXCR on the 5' RACE reads. The data show roughly 140,000 distinct CDR3 sequences, approximately 44% seen once. The material sequenced was synovial fluid, either unsorted or a sorted T cell fraction (not recorded which). The receptor source for this set is a male donor with ankylosing spondylitis.

The CDR3 reads CASSFPEQPYEQYF. CDR3 nucleotides: TGTGCCAGCAGCTTTCCGGAGCAACCCTACGAGCAGTACTTC. The gene calls are TRBV5-5 and TRBJ2-7; no definite D call. The ends were cut back, 2 bases at V and 2 bases at J, with 11 bases in the middle. The CDR3 totals 14 residues. The V gene's germline CDR1 is SGHKS and CDR2 YYEKEE (reference sequence).

This clonotype occurred a few times. This chain connects TRBV7-8 to TRBJ1-2; D is unclear. V lost 2 bases and J 4 bases, leaving 11 bases between the germline ends. CDR1 is SGHVS and CDR2 is FQNEAQ in the germline V gene. CDR3 length equals 14 residues. The CDR3 protein is CASSLYRLPYGYTF. Here the CDR3 DNA reads TGTGCCAGCAGCTTATATCGCTTACCCTATGGCTACACCTTC.

The V call is TRBV3-1, the J call TRBJ2-2, with a possible D match to TRBD2 (5 bases). V was pared by 11 bases and J by 4 bases, with 32 bases between. The CDR3 spans 19 residues. Germline CDR1 is LGHDT and CDR2 is YNNKEL (reference sequence). The CDR3 DNA is TGTGCCTGCTGCCAAGAGGGCCCCACCCCTCTGACATTCACCGGGGAGCTGTTTTTT. It codes for CACCQEGPTPLTFTGELFF.

The rearrangement uses TRBV7-6 and TRBJ1-1; D is unclear. With 3 bases removed from V and 6 bases from J, the gap between germline ends came to 20 bases. Germline V gene data show CDR1 as SGHVS and CDR2 as FNYEAQ. This CDR3 region has 16 residues. CDR3: CASSFPGSSVSSEAFF. In nucleotides, the CDR3 is TGTGCCAGCAGCTTTCCCGGTTCTAGCGTTTCGTCTGAAGCTTTCTTT.

The V gene is TRBV6-1, the J gene TRBJ1-2; no clear D. The CDR3 covers 11 residues. The germline V and J ends were trimmed by 7 bases and 8 bases, with 11 bases remaining between them. CDR1 is MNHNS, CDR2 SASEGT, per germline. The CDR3 spells CASMGIAGYTF. The DNA for the CDR3 is TGTGCCAGCATGGGTATTGCGGGCTACACCTTC.

Judged by abundance, this clonotype is medium-sized. This chain connects TRBV27 to TRBJ1-1; 8 bases are a match to TRBD1. This CDR3 region has 15 residues. Per the germline V gene, CDR1 is MNHEY and CDR2 is SMNVEV (reference sequence). Trimming cost V 3 bases and J 1 base; bases outside gene matches: 4. CDR3 region: CASSLEGTGNTEAFF. In nucleotides, the CDR3 is TGTGCCAGCAGTTTGGAAGGGACAGGGAACACTGAAGCTTTCTTT.

This chain joins TRBV3-1 and TRBJ2-3; 8 bases match TRBD2. Germline assignment: CDR1 LGHDT and CDR2 YNNKEL (reference sequence). The CDR3 has 16 amino acids. J was trimmed by 2 bases and V by 6 bases; bases with no gene match: 10. CDR3 loop: CASRKRAGGVTDTQYF. In DNA form, the CDR3 reads TGTGCCAGCAGGAAGAGGGCGGGAGGTGTCACAGATACGCAGTATTTT.

The J gene is TRBJ1-6, the V gene TRBV7-9; D is unclear. This CDR3 spans 12 amino acids. Germline V gene data show CDR1 as SEHNR and CDR2 as FQNEAQ (reference sequence). V was trimmed by 4 bases and J by 5 bases, leaving 3 bases between them. The CDR3 DNA reads TGTGCCAGCAGCTACCATAATTCACCCCTCCACTTT. This gives the protein CASSYHNSPLHF.

The chain employs TRBV3-1 and TRBJ1-1, with D perhaps matching TRBD1 (5 bases). The CDR3 contains 15 residues. Germline CDR1 LGHDT, CDR2 YNNKEL (reference sequence). V dropped 4 bases and J dropped 1 base, with 13 bases sitting between them. For the CDR3, the DNA is TGTGCCAGCAGCCTCGGTGACAGCAAGAACACTGAAGCTTTCTTT. It specifies CASSLGDSKNTEAFF. Filled out from reference TRBV3-1 and TRBJ1-1, the complete variable domain reads DTAVSQTPKYLVTQMGNDKSIKCEQNLGHDTMYWYKQDSKKFLKIMFSYNNKELIINETVPNRFSPKSPDKAHLNLHINSLELGDSAVYFCASSLGDSKNTEAFFGQGTRLTVV.

The gene calls are TRBV5-1 and TRBJ2-1; possibly TRBD1 or TRBD2 for D (5 bases each). The V end lost 1 base, the J end lost 1 base, and 30 bases lay between the germline ends. The length of the CDR3 is 22 residues. Looked up from germline, CDR1 is SGHRS and CDR2 is YFSETQ. CDR3 DNA sequence: TGCGCCAGCAGCTTGTGGCCTCCAGGGTGGCGGGCTTTCCGTCGGTCCTACAATGAGCAGTTCTTC. Translation: CASSLWPPGWRAFRRSYNEQFF.

The sample holds a few counts of this clonotype. The chain combines TRBV5-5 with TRBJ2-5, with TRBD2 matching over 11 bases. J lost 1 base, V lost 0 bases, and 8 bases had no gene match. The CDR3 spans 18 residues. Germline CDR1 is SGHKS and CDR2 is YYEKEE (reference sequence). CDR3 coding DNA: TGTGCCAGCAGCTTGGTGGTAGCGGGAGGGCCATCCCAAGAGACCCAGTACTTC. Translating gives CASSLVVAGGPSQETQYF.

The chain uses TRBV7-2 and TRBJ2-3, with 8 bases identical to TRBD1. Germline CDR1 and CDR2: SGHTA and FQGNSA. Trimming cost V 7 bases and J 6 bases; bases outside gene matches: 18. The CDR3 extends over 17 amino acids. CDR3 DNA: TGTGCCAGCACCCAACCTGGGACAGGCGAGGCGGGGGATACGCAGTATTTT. Encoded protein: CASTQPGTGEAGDTQYF.

Only a few counts were recorded for this clonotype. V usage is TRBV5-1 and J usage is TRBJ1-1; D uncertain. V was trimmed by 0 bases and J by 5 bases, leaving 14 bases between them. The CDR3 has 15 residues. Germline assignment: CDR1 SGHRS and CDR2 YFSETQ. The CDR3 DNA follows: TGCGCCAGCAGCTTGGCCTTTATGGGGATGACTGAAGCTTTCTTT. Amino acid sequence: CASSLAFMGMTEAFF.